The clone carrying this TCR beta chain was detected only a few times. What it binds is unknown. The source of the sample is a study of blood T cells in healthy people across ages. Study results and limitations: There was a strong correlation between TCR beta diversity and naive T cell percentage.

This CDR3 has 16 amino acids. The germline gives CDR1 SGHTA, CDR2 FQGNSA. The germline V and J ends were trimmed by 0 bases and 5 bases, with 16 bases remaining between them. Next came a second PCR, run for 7 to 11 cycles, which used a sample-barcoded 5' primer along with a J-beta primer mix. TCRdb reprocessed the 5' RACE reads with MiXCR, giving one entry per CDR3 protein. This table has about 730,000 distinct CDR3 sequences, roughly 45% appearing once. Sequencing was carried out using blood. This sequence was found in a woman aged 55-70 years in good health. The gene calls are TRBV7-2 and TRBJ2-5; possibly TRBD1 or TRBD2 for D (5 bases each). CDR3 region: CASSLAGTLRGETQYF. The CDR3 region has the DNA TGTGCCAGCAGCTTAGCGGGTACCCTTCGGGGCGAGACCCAGTACTTC.